Listed below are T cell receptor beta chains from one sample, sequenced in a study of a mutant IDH1 vaccine in newly diagnosed glioma. TCRdb keeps only in-frame clones here, not all; method: immunoSEQ multiplex PCR. The sample shows some 70,000 clones, 79% of them seen only once. Sequenced here: PBMCs, sampled from a glioma patient treated with radiotherapy, temozolomide or both. The source is a man aged 45-60 years with glioma. The CDR3 runs from the conserved cysteine through the conserved F or W. The D gene is left open where the match is weak. Clone size is not always given. Where it is, it says once, few, many or a class for expanded clones.

clone size: NA
D gene: NA
V gene: TRBV5-4
J gene: TRBJ2-2
CDR3 protein: CASRMGAGTGELFF
CDR3 DNA: TGTGCCAGCAGGATGGGGGCGGGAACCGGGGAGCTGTTTTTT

clone size: NA
D gene: NA
V gene: TRBV7-9
J gene: TRBJ1-2
CDR3 protein: CASSLVMTVQYYGYTF
CDR3 DNA: TGTGCCAGCAGCTTAGTTATGACAGTCCAATACTATGGCTACACCTTC

clone size: NA
D gene: NA
V gene: TRBV5-4
J gene: TRBJ2-7
CDR3 protein: CASSSDSLSYEQYF
CDR3 DNA: TGTGCCAGCAGCTCCGACAGCTTGTCCTACGAGCAGTACTTC

clone size: NA
D gene: TRBD1
V gene: TRBV5-1
J gene: TRBJ2-5
CDR3 protein: CASSFGGTDLETQYF
CDR3 DNA: TGCGCCAGCAGCTTTGGTGGGACAGACTTAGAGACCCAGTACTTC

clone size: NA
D gene: TRBD1
V gene: TRBV27
J gene: TRBJ1-1
CDR3 protein: CASSRQGAGAFF
CDR3 DNA: TGTGCCAGCAGCCGACAGGGGGCCGGAGCTTTCTTT

clone size: NA
D gene: NA
V gene: TRBV5-1
J gene: TRBJ2-5
CDR3 protein: CASSLEGRSQETQYF
CDR3 DNA: TGCGCCAGCAGCTTGGAGGGGCGGAGCCAAGAGACCCAGTACTTC

clone size: NA
D gene: NA
V gene: TRBV30
J gene: TRBJ1-5
CDR3 protein: CAWSGGSGSNSNQPQHF
CDR3 DNA: TGTGCCTGGAGTGGGGGATCCGGCAGCAATAGCAATCAGCCCCAGCATTTT

clone size: NA
D gene: NA
V gene: TRBV10-3
J gene: TRBJ1-1
CDR3 protein: CAIKPGGNTEAFF
CDR3 DNA: TGTGCCATCAAACCCGGGGGGAACACTGAAGCTTTCTTT

clone size: NA
D gene: NA
V gene: TRBV27
J gene: TRBJ2-7
CDR3 protein: CASSLNGAGQYF
CDR3 DNA: TGTGCCAGCAGTTTAAACGGGGCGGGGCAGTACTTC

clone size: once
D gene: NA
V gene: TRBV2
J gene: TRBJ2-3
CDR3 protein: CASRSGLNTQYF
CDR3 DNA: TGTGCCAGCAGATCAGGGCTGAATACGCAGTATTTT

clone size: NA
D gene: TRBD1
V gene: TRBV9
J gene: TRBJ2-7
CDR3 protein: CASSVGGQGNEQYF
CDR3 DNA: TGTGCCAGCAGCGTAGGCGGACAGGGCAACGAGCAGTACTTC

clone size: NA
D gene: NA
V gene: TRBV9
J gene: TRBJ1-3
CDR3 protein: CASSAVQGFTGNTIYF
CDR3 DNA: TGTGCCAGCAGCGCAGTTCAGGGGTTCACTGGAAACACCATATATTTT

clone size: NA
D gene: NA
V gene: TRBV5-1
J gene: TRBJ1-2
CDR3 protein: CASSPTSDIRGYTF
CDR3 DNA: TGCGCCAGCAGCCCGACCTCGGACATCCGGGGCTACACCTTC

clone size: many
D gene: TRBD1
V gene: TRBV2
J gene: TRBJ2-7
CDR3 protein: CASSEGPGGLYEQYF
CDR3 DNA: TGTGCCAGCAGTGAGGGGCCAGGGGGCCTGTACGAGCAGTACTTC

clone size: NA
D gene: TRBD1
V gene: TRBV5-1
J gene: TRBJ2-7
CDR3 protein: CASSFGDRMSSYEQYF
CDR3 DNA: TGCGCCAGCAGCTTTGGGGACAGGATGTCTTCCTACGAGCAGTACTTC

clone size: NA
D gene: TRBD1
V gene: TRBV19
J gene: TRBJ1-1
CDR3 protein: CASGTRDRGTEAFF
CDR3 DNA: TGTGCCAGTGGGACCCGGGACAGGGGCACTGAAGCTTTCTTT

clone size: NA
D gene: NA
V gene: TRBV10-3
J gene: TRBJ2-2
CDR3 protein: CAISERGGDTGELFF
CDR3 DNA: TGTGCCATCAGTGAAAGGGGGGGCGACACCGGGGAGCTGTTTTTT

clone size: NA
D gene: NA
V gene: TRBV6-1
J gene: TRBJ1-1
CDR3 protein: CASSELQGYTEAFF
CDR3 DNA: TGTGCCAGCAGTGAATTACAGGGATACACTGAAGCTTTCTTT

clone size: NA
D gene: NA
V gene: TRBV6-6
J gene: TRBJ1-3
CDR3 protein: CASSLPPGDGNTIYF
CDR3 DNA: TGTGCCAGCAGCCTACCGCCAGGGGACGGAAACACCATATATTTT